A selection of T cell receptor beta chains follows, all from one sample in a study of cytomegalovirus exposure and HLA in healthy donors. Clones were sequenced by immunoSEQ multiplex PCR, and TCRdb holds only the in-frame ones, with some missing. The sample has approximately 87,000 clones; almost 85% are singletons. The source material was PBMCs. The source of these receptors is a woman aged 18-30 years in good health and CMV-seropositive. The CDR3 runs from the conserved cysteine through the conserved F or W. The order of the fields is J gene, V gene, D gene, CDR3 protein, CDR3 DNA. D genes are given only for firm matches.

TRBJ2-7 | TRBV25-1 | NA | CASSDDKVYEQYF | TGTGCCAGCAGTGATGACAAGGTCTACGAGCAGTACTTC
TRBJ2-7 | TRBV5-1 | NA | CASSLVGQRIEQYF | TGCGCCAGCAGCTTGGTCGGACAGCGAATCGAGCAGTACTTC
TRBJ1-1 | TRBV6-1 | NA | CASRETNTMSTEAFF | TGTGCCAGCCGGGAAACAAACACGATGAGCACTGAAGCTTTCTTT
TRBJ1-1 | TRBV5-1 | NA | CASRVGGTGHTEAFF | TGCGCCAGCCGGGTTGGGGGGACGGGGCACACTGAAGCTTTCTTT
TRBJ1-2 | TRBV27 | NA | CASGWASASRRAYTF | TGTGCCAGCGGGTGGGCTAGCGCCAGCAGAAGGGCCTACACCTTC
TRBJ1-1 | TRBV10-2 | TRBD1 | CASRWTGTNTEAFF | TGCGCCAGCAGGTGGACAGGGACGAACACTGAAGCTTTCTTT
TRBJ2-7 | TRBV6-5 | TRBD1 | CASSLDRPSSYEQYF | TGTGCCAGCAGCTTGGACAGGCCCAGCTCCTACGAGCAGTACTTC
TRBJ1-1 | TRBV7-9 | TRBD1 | CASNRQGGSNAEAFF | TGTGCCAGCAACCGACAGGGTGGTTCGAACGCTGAAGCTTTCTTT
TRBJ2-2 | TRBV6-1 | NA | CAFSGPGDTGELFF | TGTGCGTTTAGCGGCCCGGGAGACACCGGGGAGCTGTTTTTT
TRBJ1-3 | TRBV15 | TRBD1 | CATSRDGQGLSGNTIYF | TGTGCCACCAGCAGAGACGGACAGGGACTTTCTGGAAACACCATATATTTT
TRBJ2-5 | TRBV2 | TRBD2 | CASSDPSGSQETQYF | TGTGCCAGCAGTGACCCTAGCGGGAGCCAAGAGACCCAGTACTTC
TRBJ1-5 | TRBV28 | TRBD1 | CASSTGGQGKRQPQHF | TGTGCCAGCAGTACGGGGGGACAGGGTAAACGTCAGCCCCAGCATTTT
TRBJ1-2 | TRBV10-2 | NA | CASSEWGRVNYGYTF | TGCGCCAGCAGTGAGTGGGGCAGGGTTAACTATGGCTACACCTTC
TRBJ2-2 | TRBV5-6 | NA | CASSLVSVNTGELFF | TGTGCCAGCAGCTTGGTATCGGTGAACACCGGGGAGCTGTTTTTT
TRBJ1-6 | TRBV5-6 | TRBD1 | CASSRDRGNSPLHF | TGTGCCAGCAGCCGCGACAGGGGAAATTCACCCCTCCACTTT
TRBJ1-2 | TRBV28 | NA | CASSFGTSANYGYTF | TGTGCCAGCAGTTTCGGGACATCCGCCAACTATGGCTACACCTTC